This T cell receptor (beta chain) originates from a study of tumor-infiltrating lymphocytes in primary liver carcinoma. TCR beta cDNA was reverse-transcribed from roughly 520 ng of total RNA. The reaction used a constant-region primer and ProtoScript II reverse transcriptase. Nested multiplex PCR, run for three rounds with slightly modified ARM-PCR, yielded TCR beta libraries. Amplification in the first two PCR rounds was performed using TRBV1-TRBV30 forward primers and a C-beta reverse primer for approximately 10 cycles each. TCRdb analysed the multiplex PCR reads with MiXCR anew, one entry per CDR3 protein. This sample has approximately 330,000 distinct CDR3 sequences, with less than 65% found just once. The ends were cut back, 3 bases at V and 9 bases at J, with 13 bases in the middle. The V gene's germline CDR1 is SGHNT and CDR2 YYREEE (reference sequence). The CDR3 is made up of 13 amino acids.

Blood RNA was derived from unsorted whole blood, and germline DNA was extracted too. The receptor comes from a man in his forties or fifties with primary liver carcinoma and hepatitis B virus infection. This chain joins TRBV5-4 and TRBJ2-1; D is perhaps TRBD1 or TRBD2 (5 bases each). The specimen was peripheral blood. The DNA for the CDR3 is TGTGCCAGCAGCTCCGAGCCGAGGGGTGAGCAGTTCTTC. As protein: CASSSEPRGEQFF.